The next 16 T cell receptor beta chains were all read from a single sample in a study of response to subunit inactivated influenza vaccine. TCRdb re-called the RT-PCR reads through MiXCR, storing one row per CDR3 protein. Found here are roughly 700,000 distinct CDR3 sequences, less than 20% of them singletons; the top ten hold under 14%. The input for sequencing was PBMCs from blood, taken 11 to 12 days after vaccination. These receptors all come from a man aged 50-60 years who received an inactivated influenza vaccine.

The table lists this clonotype with many counts. The gene calls are TRBV20-1 and TRBJ2-1; 13 bases match TRBD2. CDR3 length equals 15 residues. V was clipped by 2 bases and J by 9 bases; unmatched bases: 7. Germline loops: CDR1 DFQATT, CDR2 SNEGSKA (reference sequence). CDR3 sequence: CSARYGLAGVGEQFF. CDR3 nucleotides: TGCAGTGCTAGATACGGACTAGCGGGAGTGGGTGAGCAGTTCTTC.

V usage is TRBV20-1 and J usage is TRBJ2-1, with 15 bases fitting TRBD2. V lost 5 bases, J lost 10 bases, and 6 bases stayed unmatched. This CDR3 spans 14 amino acids. The germline gives CDR1 DFQATT, CDR2 SNEGSKA (reference sequence). Here the CDR3 DNA reads TGCAGTGCTCCAAGAGGACTAGCGGGGGGGGAGCAGTTCTTC. Amino acids: CSAPRGLAGGEQFF.

The genes are TRBV2 and TRBJ1-4; maybe TRBD1 (6 bases). V was shortened by 2 bases and J by 8 bases, with 15 bases between the two germline ends. Germline CDR1 and CDR2: SNHLY and FYNNEI. The length of the CDR3 is 15 residues. The CDR3 DNA follows: TGTGCCAGCAGTGAAATGGCACAGGGCGGAGAAAAACTGTTTTTT. Amino acids: CASSEMAQGGEKLFF.

The rearrangement joins TRBV12-3 or TRBV12-4 to TRBJ2-7; the D gene could be TRBD1 or TRBD2 (5 bases each). Trimming cost V 6 bases and J 7 bases, with 10 bases left between them. The CDR3 is 11 amino acids. The CDR3 loop reads CASRGDGEQYF. The CDR3 DNA reads TGTGCCAGCAGAGGGGACGGAGAGCAGTACTTC.

This clonotype was counted only a few times. V and J are TRBV5-1 and TRBJ2-3; D call uncertain. V dropped 1 base and J dropped 2 bases, with 5 bases sitting between them. From germline, CDR1 is SGHRS and CDR2 YFSETQ. The CDR3 is 13 residues long. The CDR3: CASSLTFTDTQYF. Here the CDR3 DNA reads TGCGCCAGCAGCTTGACCTTCACAGATACGCAGTATTTT.

This clonotype was counted at least ten times. V is TRBV7-2 and J is TRBJ2-3; 11 positions agree with TRBD2. Losses at the gene ends were 1 base for V and 6 bases for J; bases not matched to a gene: 3. Germline V gene sequence: CDR1 SGHTA, CDR2 FQGNSA. The CDR3 contains 15 residues. This CDR3 is CASSLVSGGADTQYF. CDR3 DNA sequence: TGTGCCAGCAGCTTAGTTAGCGGGGGGGCCGATACGCAGTATTTT.

The rearrangement links TRBV3-1 to TRBJ1-1; no reliable D call. Deletions cut 4 bases from V and 4 bases from J, with 13 bases between. The CDR3 totals 14 residues. CDR1 and CDR2 (germline): LGHDT, YNNKEL (reference sequence). The CDR3 nucleotides are TGTGCCAGCAGCCCGGTAGGATGGGGCACTGAAGCTTTCTTT. As protein: CASSPVGWGTEAFF.

This clonotype was seen more than once but under ten times. The gene calls are TRBV5-1 and TRBJ2-5, with 8 bases identical to TRBD2. V dropped 5 bases and J dropped 5; count of bases not matched to a gene: 11. There are 15 residues in the CDR3. Germline V gives CDR1 SGHRS, CDR2 YFSETQ. DNA for the CDR3: TGCGCCAGCAGTACTAGCGGAACAGAGCGGGAGACCCAGTACTTC. Translated, it gives CASSTSGTERETQYF.

This clonotype was counted a few times. The chain carries TRBV6-1 and TRBJ2-7; D gene uncertain. V was shortened by 6 bases and J by 0 bases, with 18 bases between the two germline ends. The CDR3 extends over 16 amino acids. Germline V gene lookup returns CDR1 MNHNS and CDR2 SASEGT. The CDR3 DNA reads TGTGCCAGCAGCCAGCTGTACAGCCAAAGCTCCTACGAGCAGTACTTC. Encoded protein: CASSQLYSQSSYEQYF.

This clonotype appeared a few times. V and J are TRBV20-1 and TRBJ2-7; the match to TRBD1 covers 8 bases. This CDR3 has 13 amino acids. The V gene end was trimmed by 3 bases and the J gene end by 5 bases; junction bases not matched to a gene: 6. Germline V gives CDR1 DFQATT, CDR2 SNEGSKA (reference sequence). The DNA for the CDR3 is TGCAGTGCTAGCAACACAGGGGGACACGAGCAGTACTTC. Translating gives CSASNTGGHEQYF.

The V gene is TRBV6-2 or TRBV6-3, the J gene TRBJ2-2, with a weak D call TRBD1 (5 bases). Trimming took off 2 bases at V and 4 bases at J, with 5 bases between the two ends. The CDR3 is 13 amino acids. In germline, CDR1 is MNHEY, CDR2 SVGEGT. The CDR3 region has the DNA TGTGCCAGCAGTTACGGGGCCACCGGGGAGCTGTTTTTT. This codes for CASSYGATGELFF.

This clonotype turned up a few times. The chain uses TRBV20-1 and TRBJ2-3; D remains ambiguous. The CDR3 consists of 13 residues. Germline CDR1 is DFQATT and CDR2 is SNEGSKA (reference sequence). V lost 6 bases and J lost 1, with 11 bases in between. The CDR3 DNA reads as TGCAGTGCCACGAAACAGCGCACAGATACGCAGTATTTT. Its translation: CSATKQRTDTQYF.

This chain connects TRBV27 to TRBJ2-7; TRBD2 might be the D (5 bases). CDR3 length: 14 residues. Trimming took 5 bases from V and 7 from J, leaving 18 bases between them. Germline V gene data show CDR1 as MNHEY and CDR2 as SMNVEV (reference sequence). The CDR3 protein is CASSPRPGSSEQYF. CDR3 nucleotide sequence: TGTGCCAGCAGTCCTAGGCCGGGAAGCTCTGAGCAGTACTTC.

CDR3 protein: CASSLQSSNQPQHF. The CDR3 nucleotides are TGTGCCAGCAGTTTACAGAGTAGCAATCAGCCCCAGCATTTT. This chain connects TRBV12-3 or TRBV12-4 to TRBJ1-5; D not certain. CDR3 size: 14 residues. V dropped 2 bases and J dropped 0 bases, with 5 bases sitting between them.

This clonotype showed up just a few times. The chain is built from TRBV7-2 and TRBJ2-3; D unresolved. With 0 bases removed from V and 4 bases from J, the gap between germline ends came to 20 bases. CDR1 is SGHTA and CDR2 is FQGNSA in the germline V gene. This CDR3 has 18 amino acids. CDR3 DNA: TGTGCCAGCAGCTTAGCCACAGATTTCCGCCGGATTGCAGATACGCAGTATTTT. This codes for CASSLATDFRRIADTQYF.

This chain joins TRBV29-1 and TRBJ1-1; tentative D call: TRBD1 (5 bases). Trimming stripped 3 bases from V and 1 base from J, with 21 bases between. Looked up from germline, CDR1 is SQVTM and CDR2 is ANQGSEA. There are 17 residues in the CDR3. CDR3 DNA: TGCAGCGTTGAGGTTAAACTGCCGGGACGACCGAACACTGAAGCTTTCTTT. As protein: CSVEVKLPGRPNTEAFF.